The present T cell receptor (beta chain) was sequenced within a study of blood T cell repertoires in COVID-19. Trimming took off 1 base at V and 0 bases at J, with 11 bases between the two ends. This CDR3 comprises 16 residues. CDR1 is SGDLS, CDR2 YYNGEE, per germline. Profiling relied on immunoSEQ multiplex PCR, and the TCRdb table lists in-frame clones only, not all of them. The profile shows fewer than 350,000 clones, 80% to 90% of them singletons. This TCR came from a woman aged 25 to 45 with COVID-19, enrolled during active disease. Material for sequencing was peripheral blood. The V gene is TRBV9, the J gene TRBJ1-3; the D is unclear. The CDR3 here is CASSVSPPSSGNTIYF. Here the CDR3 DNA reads TGTGCCAGCAGCGTAAGCCCACCTAGCTCTGGAAACACCATATATTTT.